These T cell receptor beta chains were read from a single sample in a study of cytomegalovirus exposure and HLA in healthy donors. Data came from immunoSEQ multiplex PCR; TCRdb stores just in-frame clones and leaves some out. The repertoire holds 85,000 to 90,000 clones, less than 75% seen once, with under 2.5% in the top ten. Sequencing was performed on PBMCs. The receptor set was obtained from a man aged 30 to 45 in good health and CMV-seronegative. The CDR3 runs from the conserved cysteine through the conserved F or W. Each record gives: clone size, V gene, D gene, J gene, CDR3 protein, CDR3 DNA. The D gene is left open where the match is weak. Clone size is given for some rows only: seen once, a few or many times, or a class if the clone is expanded.

clone_size: NA; v_call: TRBV4-1; d_call: NA; j_call: TRBJ2-7; cdr3_aa: CASSMWGGTPYEQYF; cdr3_nt: TGCGCCAGCAGCATGTGGGGCGGGACCCCCTACGAGCAGTACTTC
clone_size: NA; v_call: TRBV5-6; d_call: NA; j_call: TRBJ2-1; cdr3_aa: CASSFQGVSGVNEQFF; cdr3_nt: TGTGCCAGCAGCTTCCAGGGCGTATCAGGGGTGAATGAGCAGTTCTTC
clone_size: NA; v_call: TRBV9; d_call: NA; j_call: TRBJ2-6; cdr3_aa: CASSPRGAHSGANVLTF; cdr3_nt: TGTGCCAGCAGCCCCCGTGGGGCCCACTCTGGGGCCAACGTCCTGACTTTC
clone_size: NA; v_call: TRBV7-6; d_call: NA; j_call: TRBJ1-1; cdr3_aa: CASSLVPQAPEAFF; cdr3_nt: TGTGCCAGCAGCTTAGTCCCACAGGCTCCTGAAGCTTTCTTT
clone_size: NA; v_call: TRBV27; d_call: NA; j_call: TRBJ2-3; cdr3_aa: CASTSTDTQYF; cdr3_nt: TGTGCCAGCACTAGCACAGATACGCAGTATTTT
clone_size: few; v_call: TRBV2; d_call: NA; j_call: TRBJ1-1; cdr3_aa: CASRKGLGSEAFF; cdr3_nt: TGTGCCAGCAGAAAGGGACTTGGTAGTGAAGCTTTCTTT
clone_size: NA; v_call: TRBV7-2; d_call: NA; j_call: TRBJ1-1; cdr3_aa: CATDKGGDTEAFF; cdr3_nt: TGTGCCACCGATAAGGGGGGGGACACTGAAGCTTTCTTT
clone_size: NA; v_call: TRBV18; d_call: TRBD2; j_call: TRBJ2-7; cdr3_aa: CASSPQPGGIVDEQYF; cdr3_nt: TGTGCCAGCTCACCACAACCGGGGGGGATAGTCGACGAGCAGTACTTC
clone_size: NA; v_call: TRBV2; d_call: NA; j_call: TRBJ2-6; cdr3_aa: CASHRTLNSGANVLTF; cdr3_nt: TGTGCCAGCCACAGGACCCTTAACTCTGGGGCCAACGTCCTGACTTTC
clone_size: NA; v_call: TRBV5-1; d_call: NA; j_call: TRBJ2-3; cdr3_aa: CASSTSLAKSTDTQYF; cdr3_nt: TGCGCCAGCAGCACCTCGTTAGCGAAAAGCACAGATACGCAGTATTTT
clone_size: NA; v_call: TRBV5-1; d_call: NA; j_call: TRBJ1-2; cdr3_aa: CASSSTGGFAYGYTF; cdr3_nt: TGCGCCAGCAGCTCGACGGGGGGTTTCGCCTATGGCTACACCTTC
clone_size: NA; v_call: TRBV7-2; d_call: TRBD1; j_call: TRBJ2-2; cdr3_aa: CASSLAGQGAGELFF; cdr3_nt: TGTGCCAGCAGCTTAGCGGGACAGGGGGCCGGGGAGCTGTTTTTT
clone_size: few; v_call: TRBV30; d_call: TRBD2; j_call: TRBJ2-7; cdr3_aa: CAWIREGFSYEQYF; cdr3_nt: TGTGCCTGGATCAGGGAGGGTTTCAGTTATGAGCAGTACTTC
clone_size: NA; v_call: TRBV29-1; d_call: TRBD1; j_call: TRBJ1-2; cdr3_aa: CSVVGQGAWDYGYTF; cdr3_nt: TGCAGCGTTGTTGGACAGGGGGCTTGGGACTATGGCTACACCTTC
clone_size: few; v_call: TRBV19; d_call: TRBD2; j_call: TRBJ2-1; cdr3_aa: CASSTSGSNANEQFF; cdr3_nt: TGTGCCAGTAGTACGAGCGGGAGTAATGCGAATGAGCAGTTCTTC
clone_size: NA; v_call: TRBV28; d_call: TRBD1; j_call: TRBJ1-1; cdr3_aa: CASRRPGGTEAFF; cdr3_nt: TGTGCCAGCAGACGACCAGGGGGCACTGAAGCTTTCTTT
clone_size: NA; v_call: TRBV19; d_call: TRBD2; j_call: TRBJ2-5; cdr3_aa: CASSVTSGGQETQYF; cdr3_nt: TGTGCCAGTAGTGTAACTAGCGGGGGGCAAGAGACCCAGTACTTC
clone_size: NA; v_call: TRBV4-1; d_call: TRBD1; j_call: TRBJ2-7; cdr3_aa: CASSQGQGYDEQYF; cdr3_nt: TGCGCCAGCAGCCAAGGACAGGGATACGACGAGCAGTACTTC
clone_size: few; v_call: TRBV10-3; d_call: TRBD2; j_call: TRBJ2-1; cdr3_aa: CASKGLAEGYNEQFF; cdr3_nt: TGTGCCTCAAAGGGCCTAGCGGAAGGCTACAATGAGCAGTTCTTC
clone_size: NA; v_call: TRBV25-1; d_call: TRBD1; j_call: TRBJ2-5; cdr3_aa: CATSRWTGGIETQYF; cdr3_nt: TGTGCCACCAGTAGGTGGACAGGGGGCATAGAGACCCAGTACTTC
clone_size: NA; v_call: TRBV7-2; d_call: NA; j_call: TRBJ1-1; cdr3_aa: CASSSSGVTEAFF; cdr3_nt: TGTGCCAGCAGCTCTTCGGGGGTTACTGAAGCTTTCTTT